This T cell receptor beta chain was identified during a study of OX40 agonist ivuxolimab in advanced cancers. Background on the study: Patients undergoing dose escalation presented with hepatocellular carcinoma, melanoma, renal cell or head and neck cancer.

V lost 2 bases and J 0 bases, leaving 5 bases between the germline ends. The CDR3 sequence is 13 residues long. Germline loops: CDR1 SGHDT, CDR2 YYEEEE. About this clone: Its target is unknown.

Here immunoSEQ multiplex PCR was the method, and the copy in TCRdb shows in-frame clones only, minus some. The data hold more than 45,000 clones, with 88% observed a single time. Study findings and constraints: In the expanded peripheral T cells, antigen specificity was never determined. At 0.1-3.0 mg/kg, partial responders had clonal expansion among the lowest observed. By week 6 at 0.1 to 3.0 mg/kg, blood CD4+ and CD8+ T cells had expanded clonally.

This chain uses TRBV5-6 with TRBJ1-1; no definite D call. Sequencing was performed on CD4+ or CD8+ T cells sorted from blood, taken in a trial of the OX40 agonist ivuxolimab. This clonotype was obtained from an adult with an advanced solid tumor such as melanoma, head and neck, liver or kidney cancer. DNA for the CDR3: TGTGCCAGCAGCTTTGCCCTGAACACTGAAGCTTTCTTT. Translation: CASSFALNTEAFF.